The clone carrying this T cell receptor (beta chain) has only one observation. The data were obtained in a study of blood T cell repertoires in COVID-19. Study-level information: The samples span acute and convalescent COVID-19 from the United States, Italy and Spain. T cells, B-cell-depleted T cells, or PBMCs supplied cDNA or gDNA.

Germline CDR1 reads MNHNS; CDR2 reads SASEGT. The CDR3 length is 16 residues. J gave up 3 bases and V 4 bases, and 2 bases lay outside the gene matches. Methods used by the authors: Reference gene primers were amplified, and this amplification served to estimate nucleated cell counts. Assay used: immunoSEQ multiplex PCR; TCRdb lists only in-frame clones, some missing. V and J calls and clone size are as listed in that table; D and trimming were resolved from the DNA. The data hold fewer than 85,000 clones, with about 90% observed a single time. The rearrangement links TRBV6-1 to TRBJ2-1, with 14 bases identical to TRBD2. The TCR sequence derives from a middle-aged man with active COVID-19. Sequenced sample: peripheral blood. In nucleotides, the CDR3 is TGTGCCAGCAGTGTCGGGACTAGCGGGGGCTACAATGAGCAGTTCTTC. This codes for CASSVGTSGGYNEQFF.